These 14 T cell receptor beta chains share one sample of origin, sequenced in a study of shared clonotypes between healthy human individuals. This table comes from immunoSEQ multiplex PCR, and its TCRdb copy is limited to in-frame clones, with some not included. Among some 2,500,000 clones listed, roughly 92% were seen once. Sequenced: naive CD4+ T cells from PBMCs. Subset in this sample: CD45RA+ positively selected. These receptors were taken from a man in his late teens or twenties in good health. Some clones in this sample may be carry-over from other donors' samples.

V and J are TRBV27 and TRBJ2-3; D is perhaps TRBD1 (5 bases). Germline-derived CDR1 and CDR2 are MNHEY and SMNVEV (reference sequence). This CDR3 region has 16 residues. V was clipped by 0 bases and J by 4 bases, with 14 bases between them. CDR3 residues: CASSLSPMGQADTQYF. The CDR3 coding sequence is TGTGCCAGCAGTTTATCCCCAATGGGGCAAGCAGATACGCAGTATTTT.

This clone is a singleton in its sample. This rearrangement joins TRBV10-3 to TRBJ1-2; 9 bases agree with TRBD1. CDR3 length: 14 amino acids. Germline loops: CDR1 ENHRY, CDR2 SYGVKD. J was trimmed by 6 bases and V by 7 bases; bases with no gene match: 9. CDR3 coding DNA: TGTGCCATCAAAACCACAGGGGGCGAGGATGGCTACACCTTC. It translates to CAIKTTGGEDGYTF.

The CDR3 nucleotides are TGTGCCAGCAGCAATCCAAAGGATCCTGGAAACACCATATATTTT. Its translation is CASSNPKDPGNTIYF. The rearrangement joins TRBV5-4 to TRBJ1-3; no clear D gene. The V gene lost 4 bases and the J gene lost 2 bases, with 13 bases spanning the gap. Germline CDR1 reads SGHNT; CDR2 reads YYREEE (reference sequence). This CDR3 is built from 15 residues.

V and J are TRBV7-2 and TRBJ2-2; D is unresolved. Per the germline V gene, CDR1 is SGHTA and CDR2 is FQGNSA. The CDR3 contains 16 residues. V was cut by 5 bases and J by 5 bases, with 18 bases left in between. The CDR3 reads CASSPSHPFSTGELFF. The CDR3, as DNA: TGTGCCAGCAGCCCATCCCACCCCTTCTCGACCGGGGAGCTGTTTTTT.

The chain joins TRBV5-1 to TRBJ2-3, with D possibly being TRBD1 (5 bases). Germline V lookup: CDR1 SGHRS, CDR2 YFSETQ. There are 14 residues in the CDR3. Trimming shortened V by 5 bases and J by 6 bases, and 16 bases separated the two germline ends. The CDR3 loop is CASRPLGAPDTQYF. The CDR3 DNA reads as TGCGCCAGCAGACCCCTTGGGGCGCCGGATACGCAGTATTTT.

The CDR3 coding sequence is TGTGCCAGTAGTATTAGTTTAGGGAGCTCCTACGAGCAGTACTTC. Its translation is CASSISLGSSYEQYF. The chain has TRBV19 and TRBJ2-7, with a tentative D call TRBD2 (5 bases). V dropped 3 bases and J dropped 0 bases, with 12 bases sitting between them. The CDR3 contains 15 residues. CDR1 is LNHDA, CDR2 SQIVND, per germline (reference sequence).

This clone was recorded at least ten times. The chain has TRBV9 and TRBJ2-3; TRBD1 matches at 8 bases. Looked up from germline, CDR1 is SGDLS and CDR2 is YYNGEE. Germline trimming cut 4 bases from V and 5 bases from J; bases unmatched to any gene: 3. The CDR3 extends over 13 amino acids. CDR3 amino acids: CASSPGTGDTQYF. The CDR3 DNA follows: TGTGCCAGCAGCCCCGGGACAGGAGATACGCAGTATTTT.

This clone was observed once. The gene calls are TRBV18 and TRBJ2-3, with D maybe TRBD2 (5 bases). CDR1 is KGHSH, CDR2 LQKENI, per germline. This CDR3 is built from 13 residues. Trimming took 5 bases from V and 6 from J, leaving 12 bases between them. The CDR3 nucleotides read TGTGCCAGCTCAGTCGAGGGATGGGATACGCAGTATTTT. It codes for CASSVEGWDTQYF.

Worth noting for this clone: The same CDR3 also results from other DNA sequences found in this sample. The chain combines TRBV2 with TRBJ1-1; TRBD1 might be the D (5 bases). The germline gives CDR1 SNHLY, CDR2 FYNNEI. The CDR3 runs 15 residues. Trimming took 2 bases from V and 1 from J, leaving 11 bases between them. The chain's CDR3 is CASSELGGGNTEAFF. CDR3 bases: TGTGCCAGCAGTGAACTTGGGGGTGGGAACACTGAAGCTTTCTTT.

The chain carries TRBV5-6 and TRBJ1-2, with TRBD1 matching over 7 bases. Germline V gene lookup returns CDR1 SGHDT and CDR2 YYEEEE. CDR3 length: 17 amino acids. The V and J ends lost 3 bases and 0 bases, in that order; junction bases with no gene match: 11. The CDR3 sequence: CASSSTYRDSTNYGYTF. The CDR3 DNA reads TGTGCCAGCAGCTCAACCTACCGGGACAGCACTAACTATGGCTACACCTTC.

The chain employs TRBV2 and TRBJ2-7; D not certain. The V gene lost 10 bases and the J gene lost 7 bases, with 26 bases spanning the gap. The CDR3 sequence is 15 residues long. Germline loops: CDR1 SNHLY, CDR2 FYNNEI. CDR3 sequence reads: CATSTTPGPSREQYF. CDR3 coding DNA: TGTGCCACCTCAACCACCCCGGGCCCCTCGAGGGAGCAGTACTTC. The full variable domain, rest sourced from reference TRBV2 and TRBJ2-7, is EPEVTQTPSHQVTQMGQEVILRCVPISNHLYFYWYRQILGQKVEFLVSFYNNEISEKSEIFDDQFSVERPDGSNFTLKIRSTKLEDSAMYFCATSTTPGPSREQYFGPGTRLTVT.

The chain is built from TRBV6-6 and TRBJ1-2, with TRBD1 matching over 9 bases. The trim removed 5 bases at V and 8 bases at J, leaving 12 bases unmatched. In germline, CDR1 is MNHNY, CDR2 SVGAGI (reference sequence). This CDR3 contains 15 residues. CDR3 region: CASSIPGQGLAGYTF. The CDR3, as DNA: TGTGCCAGCAGTATTCCGGGACAGGGTCTAGCGGGCTACACCTTC.

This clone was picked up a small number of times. The chain's CDR3 is CAISVQENGNTIYF. In nucleotides, the CDR3 is TGTGCCATCAGTGTTCAGGAGAATGGAAACACCATATATTTT. The V call is TRBV10-3, the J call TRBJ1-3; D is uncertain. Deletions cut 4 bases from V and 3 bases from J, with 10 bases between. Germline values: CDR1 ENHRY, CDR2 SYGVKD. The CDR3 spans 14 residues.

The CDR3 sequence is CASSGGLAGDSEQFF. In DNA form, the CDR3 reads TGTGCCAGCAGCGGTGGACTAGCGGGAGATAGTGAGCAGTTCTTC. The chain carries TRBV5-4 and TRBJ2-1; 13 bases match TRBD2. The CDR3 runs 15 residues. J lost 9 bases, V lost 4 bases, and 7 bases had no gene match. Germline CDR1 is SGHNT and CDR2 is YYREEE (reference sequence).